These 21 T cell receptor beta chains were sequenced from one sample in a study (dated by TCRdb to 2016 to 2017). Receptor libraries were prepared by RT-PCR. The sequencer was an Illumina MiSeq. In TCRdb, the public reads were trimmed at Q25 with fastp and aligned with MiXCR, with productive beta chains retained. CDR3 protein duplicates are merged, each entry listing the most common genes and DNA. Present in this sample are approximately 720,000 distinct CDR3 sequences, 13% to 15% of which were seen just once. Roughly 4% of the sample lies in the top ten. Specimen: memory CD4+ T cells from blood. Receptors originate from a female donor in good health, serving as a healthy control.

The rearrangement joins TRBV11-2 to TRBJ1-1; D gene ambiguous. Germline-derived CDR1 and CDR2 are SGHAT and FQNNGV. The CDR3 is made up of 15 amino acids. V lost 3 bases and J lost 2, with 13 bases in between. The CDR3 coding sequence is TGTGCCAGCAGCTTGGGTTATGAGGGTAACACTGAAGCTTTCTTT. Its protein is CASSLGYEGNTEAFF.

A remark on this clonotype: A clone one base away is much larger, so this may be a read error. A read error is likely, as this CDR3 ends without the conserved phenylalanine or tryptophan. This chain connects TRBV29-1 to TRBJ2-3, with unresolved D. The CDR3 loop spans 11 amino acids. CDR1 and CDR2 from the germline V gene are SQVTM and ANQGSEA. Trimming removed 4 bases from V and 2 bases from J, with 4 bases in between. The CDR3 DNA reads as TGCAGCGTTGGCCTCACAGATACGCAGTATCTT. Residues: CSVGLTDTQYL.

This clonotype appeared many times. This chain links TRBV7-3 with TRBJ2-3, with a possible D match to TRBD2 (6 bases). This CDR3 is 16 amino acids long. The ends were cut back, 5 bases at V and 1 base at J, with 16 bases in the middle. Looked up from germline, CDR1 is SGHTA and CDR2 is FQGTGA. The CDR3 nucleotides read TGTGCCAGCAGCCCGCCAGCGGGTAAGGGCACAGATACGCAGTATTTT. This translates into CASSPPAGKGTDTQYF.

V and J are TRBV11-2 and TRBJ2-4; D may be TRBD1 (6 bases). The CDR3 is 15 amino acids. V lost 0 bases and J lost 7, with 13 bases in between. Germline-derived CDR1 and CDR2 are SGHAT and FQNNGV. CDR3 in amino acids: CASSLEAGARNIQYF. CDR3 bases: TGTGCCAGCAGCTTAGAGGCAGGGGCCAGGAACATTCAGTACTTC.

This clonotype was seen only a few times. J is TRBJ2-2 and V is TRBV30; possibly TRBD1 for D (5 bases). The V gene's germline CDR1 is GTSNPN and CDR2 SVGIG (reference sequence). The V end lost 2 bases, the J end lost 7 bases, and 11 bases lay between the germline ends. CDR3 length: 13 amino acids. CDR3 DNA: TGTGCCTGGAGTACAAGGGGCCACGGGGAGCTGTTTTTT. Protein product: CAWSTRGHGELFF.

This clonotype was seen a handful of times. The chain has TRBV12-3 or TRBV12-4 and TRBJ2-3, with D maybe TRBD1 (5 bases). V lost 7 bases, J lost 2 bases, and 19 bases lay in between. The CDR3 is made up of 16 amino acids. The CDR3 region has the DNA TGTGCCAGCACCCGTAATCCGACAGAACCCACAGATACGCAGTATTTT. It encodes CASTRNPTEPTDTQYF.

The DNA of the CDR3 is TGTGCCAGCAGCCCAGGATCGCAGGGTTACAATGAGCAGTTCTTC. Its translation: CASSPGSQGYNEQFF. The chain links TRBV7-2 to TRBJ2-1, with D possibly TRBD1 on 5 matching bases. Trimming pared 5 bases from V and 4 bases from J, leaving 15 bases between. The germline V gene encodes CDR1 SGHTA and CDR2 FQGNSA. The CDR3 consists of 15 residues.

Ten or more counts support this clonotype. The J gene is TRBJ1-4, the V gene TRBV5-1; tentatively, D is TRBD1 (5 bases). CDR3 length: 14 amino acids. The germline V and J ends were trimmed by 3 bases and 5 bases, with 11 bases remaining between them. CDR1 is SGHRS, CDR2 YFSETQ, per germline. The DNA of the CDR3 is TGCGCCAGCAGCTCCCTGGGACGGAATGAAAAACTGTTTTTT. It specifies CASSSLGRNEKLFF.

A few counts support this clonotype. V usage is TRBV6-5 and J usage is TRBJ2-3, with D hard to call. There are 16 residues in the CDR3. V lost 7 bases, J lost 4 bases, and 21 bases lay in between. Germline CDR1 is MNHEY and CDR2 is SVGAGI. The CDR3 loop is CASTSCDQRGPDTQYF. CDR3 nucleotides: TGTGCCAGCACCTCCTGCGACCAGCGAGGCCCAGATACGCAGTATTTT.

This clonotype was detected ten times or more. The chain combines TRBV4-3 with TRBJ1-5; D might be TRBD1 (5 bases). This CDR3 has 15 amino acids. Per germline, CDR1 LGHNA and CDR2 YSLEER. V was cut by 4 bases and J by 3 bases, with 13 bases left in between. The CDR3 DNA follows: TGCGCCAGCAGCCTGGGACCGGGCTACAATCAGCCCCAGCATTTT. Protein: CASSLGPGYNQPQHF.

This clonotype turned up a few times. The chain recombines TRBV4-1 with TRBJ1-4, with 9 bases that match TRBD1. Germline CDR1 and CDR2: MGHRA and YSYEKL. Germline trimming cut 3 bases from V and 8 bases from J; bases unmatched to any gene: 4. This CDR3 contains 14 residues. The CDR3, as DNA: TGCGCCAGCAGCCAGTGGACAGGGGAGGAAAAACTGTTTTTT. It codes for CASSQWTGEEKLFF.

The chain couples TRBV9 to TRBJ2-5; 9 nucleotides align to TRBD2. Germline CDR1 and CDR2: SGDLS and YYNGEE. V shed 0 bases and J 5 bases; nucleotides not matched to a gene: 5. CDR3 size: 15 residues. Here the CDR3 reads CASSVGLAGSETQYF. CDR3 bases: TGTGCCAGCAGCGTAGGCCTAGCGGGAAGCGAGACCCAGTACTTC.

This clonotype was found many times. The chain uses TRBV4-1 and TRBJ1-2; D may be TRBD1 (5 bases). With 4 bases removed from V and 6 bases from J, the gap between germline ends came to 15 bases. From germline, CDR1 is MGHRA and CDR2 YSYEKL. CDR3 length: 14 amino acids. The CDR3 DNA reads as TGCGCCAGCAGCCCCACAGCAGGGAATGATGGCTACACCTTC. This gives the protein CASSPTAGNDGYTF.

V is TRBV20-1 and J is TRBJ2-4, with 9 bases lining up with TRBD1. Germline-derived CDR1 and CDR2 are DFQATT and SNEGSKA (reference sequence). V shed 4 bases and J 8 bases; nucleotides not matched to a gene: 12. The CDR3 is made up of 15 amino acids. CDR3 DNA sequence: TGCAGTGCTACCAACCCGGGACAGGGTTCGTACATTCAGTACTTC. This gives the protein CSATNPGQGSYIQYF.

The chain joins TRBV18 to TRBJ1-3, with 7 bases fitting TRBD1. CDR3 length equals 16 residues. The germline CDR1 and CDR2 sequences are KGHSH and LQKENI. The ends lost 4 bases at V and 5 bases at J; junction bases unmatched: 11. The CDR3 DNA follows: TGTGCCAGCTCACGCAGGACACCGGGACAGAGAAACACCATATATTTT. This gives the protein CASSRRTPGQRNTIYF.

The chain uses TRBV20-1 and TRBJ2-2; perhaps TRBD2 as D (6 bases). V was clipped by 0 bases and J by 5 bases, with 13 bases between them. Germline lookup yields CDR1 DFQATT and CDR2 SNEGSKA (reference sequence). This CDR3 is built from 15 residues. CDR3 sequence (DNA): TGCAGTGCTAGAGAACCCCCGGGGGTAACCGGGGAGCTGTTTTTT. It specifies CSAREPPGVTGELFF.

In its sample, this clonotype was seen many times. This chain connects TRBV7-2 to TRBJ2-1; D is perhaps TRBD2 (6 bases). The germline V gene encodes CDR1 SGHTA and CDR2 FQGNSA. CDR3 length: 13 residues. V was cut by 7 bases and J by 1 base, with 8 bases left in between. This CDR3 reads CASKSGSYNEQFF. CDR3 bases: TGTGCCAGCAAAAGCGGGTCCTACAATGAGCAGTTCTTC.

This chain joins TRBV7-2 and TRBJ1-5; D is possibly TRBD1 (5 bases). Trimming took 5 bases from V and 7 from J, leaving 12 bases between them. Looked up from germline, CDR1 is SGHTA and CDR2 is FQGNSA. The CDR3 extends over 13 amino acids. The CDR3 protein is CASSIEGYQPQHF. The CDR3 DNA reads TGTGCCAGCAGCATAGAGGGGTACCAGCCCCAGCATTTT.

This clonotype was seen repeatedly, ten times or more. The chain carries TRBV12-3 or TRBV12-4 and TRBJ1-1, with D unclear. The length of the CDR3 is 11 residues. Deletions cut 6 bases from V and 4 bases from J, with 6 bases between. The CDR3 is CASSPSTEAFF. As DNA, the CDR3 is TGTGCCAGCAGCCCCTCCACTGAAGCTTTCTTT.

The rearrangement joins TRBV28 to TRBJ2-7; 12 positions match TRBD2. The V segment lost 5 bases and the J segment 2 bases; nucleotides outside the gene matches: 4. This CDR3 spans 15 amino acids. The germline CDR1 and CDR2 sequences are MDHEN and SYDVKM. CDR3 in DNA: TGTGCCAGCAGTACTCCTAGCGGGAGGGCCTACGAGCAGTACTTC. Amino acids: CASSTPSGRAYEQYF.

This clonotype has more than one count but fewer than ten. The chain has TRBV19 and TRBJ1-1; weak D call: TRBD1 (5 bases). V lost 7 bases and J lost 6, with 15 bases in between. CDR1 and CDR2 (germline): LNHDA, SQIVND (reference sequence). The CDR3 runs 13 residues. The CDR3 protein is CASTHLQGAEAFF. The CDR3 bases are TGTGCCAGTACTCACCTACAAGGGGCTGAAGCTTTCTTT. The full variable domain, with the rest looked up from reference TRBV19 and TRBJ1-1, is DGGITQSPKYLFRKEGQNVTLSCEQNLNHDAMYWYRQDPGQGLRLIYYSQIVNDFQKGDIAEGYSVSREKKESFPLTVTSAQKNPTAFYLCASTHLQGAEAFFGQGTRLTVV.